This is a list of T cell receptor beta chains from one sample in a study of PD-1 blockade in classical Hodgkin lymphoma. Method: immunoSEQ multiplex PCR; TCRdb's copy keeps in-frame clones and lacks some. The data contain tens of thousands of clones, almost 90% of them seen just once; the ten biggest clones take up about a tenth. Specimen: peripheral blood mononuclear cells (PBMCs), collected at baseline. These receptors were obtained from a human donor with classical Hodgkin lymphoma. Both conserved end residues are part of each CDR3. A D gene is named only where the DNA matches it firmly. Where a row states a size, it is once, few, many or the class of an expanded clone; other rows omit it.

d_call | clone_size | j_call | v_call | cdr3_nt | cdr3_aa
TRBD2 | NA | TRBJ2-5 | TRBV15 | TGTGCCACCAGCAGAGATCAGCGGGGGGGTGGACAGACCCAGTACTTC | CATSRDQRGGGQTQYF
TRBD2 | NA | TRBJ2-3 | TRBV7-8 | TGTGCCAGCAGCGCCATAGCGGGAGGCACAGATACGCAGTATTTT | CASSAIAGGTDTQYF
NA | NA | TRBJ2-7 | TRBV4-2 | TGTGCCAGCAGCCAAAACCCGCAGGGAACCTACGAGCAGTACTTC | CASSQNPQGTYEQYF
TRBD2 | NA | TRBJ2-3 | TRBV18 | TGTGCCAGCTCACCACCGTCTAGCGGGAGGAATACGCAGTATTTT | CASSPPSSGRNTQYF
TRBD2 | NA | TRBJ2-1 | TRBV18 | TGTGCCAGCTCACCGCAAGCGGGAGGGCCGGGGAATGAGCAGTTCTTC | CASSPQAGGPGNEQFF
NA | few | TRBJ1-2 | TRBV27 | TGTGCCAGCGGAAAGGGGGGCAGGACTAACTATGGCTACACCTTC | CASGKGGRTNYGYTF
TRBD2 | few | TRBJ2-1 | TRBV7-2 | TGTGCCAGCAGCTTAGGGGGGACCAGCGGGAACACAATGAGCAGGCAGTTCTTC | CASSLGGTSGNTMSRQFF
NA | NA | TRBJ2-7 | TRBV10-3 | TGTGCCATCAGTGAGGCGGGAAGGGCAGCGTCCTACGAGCAGTACTTC | CAISEAGRAASYEQYF
TRBD1 | NA | TRBJ1-1 | TRBV7-8 | TGTGCCAGCAGGGATTACAGGGGGCACACTGAAGCTTTCTTT | CASRDYRGHTEAFF
TRBD1 | NA | TRBJ2-1 | TRBV6-5 | TGTGCCAGCAGTTATTCTCCGGGACAGGGCAACAATGAGCAGTTCTTC | CASSYSPGQGNNEQFF
NA | NA | TRBJ2-2 | TRBV11-2 | TGTGCCAGCAGCAACGACCTAGCAGGAACCGGGGAGCTGTTTTTT | CASSNDLAGTGELFF
NA | medium-sized | TRBJ1-1 | TRBV9 | TGTGCCAGCAGCGTAGGTTGGAACACTGAAGCTTTCTTT | CASSVGWNTEAFF
NA | few | TRBJ2-1 | TRBV19 | TGTGCCAGTAGTACCCCGGCGGGGTACAATGAGCAGTTCTTC | CASSTPAGYNEQFF
NA | NA | TRBJ2-6 | TRBV28 | TGTGCCAGCAGCTCAGGCTTTGGGGCCAACGTCCTGACTTTC | CASSSGFGANVLTF
NA | NA | TRBJ2-3 | TRBV7-9 | TGTGCCAGCCGTGACAGAAACACAGATACGCAGTATTTT | CASRDRNTDTQYF
NA | NA | TRBJ1-2 | TRBV5-1 | TGCGCCAGCAGCTCCCGGGATCTCTATGGCTACACCTTC | CASSSRDLYGYTF
NA | few | TRBJ1-3 | TRBV4-1 | TGCGCCAGCAGCCACTTCGAAAAAGGGGAGGGAAACACCATATATTTT | CASSHFEKGEGNTIYF
NA | NA | TRBJ1-2 | TRBV5-5 | TGTGCCAGCAGCCCCCGGGGGGCAGGCCTTAACTATGGCTACACCTTC | CASSPRGAGLNYGYTF
TRBD2 | once | TRBJ2-7 | TRBV27 | TGTGCCAGCAGTCAATCTTGGACTAGCGGTTCACCCATAAACTACGAGCAGTACTTC | CASSQSWTSGSPINYEQYF
TRBD1 | few | TRBJ2-7 | TRBV5-1 | TGCGCCAGCAGCCTGGAGGGACAGGGTTACGAGCAGTACTTC | CASSLEGQGYEQYF
NA | few | TRBJ2-7 | TRBV10-3 | TGTGCCATCAGCCCCTCCTCCTACGAGCAGTACTTC | CAISPSSYEQYF
NA | NA | TRBJ2-1 | TRBV9 | TGTGCCAGCAGCGTATGGCAGGCGCAGAATGAGCAGTTCTTC | CASSVWQAQNEQFF
NA | NA | TRBJ1-2 | TRBV29-1 | TGCAGCGTTGAGCAAGAGGGTTACTATGGCTACACCTTC | CSVEQEGYYGYTF
NA | NA | TRBJ1-5 | TRBV4-1 | TGCGCCAGCAGCCCGAACATTGGGGACTTCCCGAAAGCTAGCAATCAGCCCCAGCATTTT | CASSPNIGDFPKASNQPQHF
NA | NA | TRBJ1-1 | TRBV29-1 | TGCAGCGTTGACGGCATAGCAGTCACTGAAGCTTTCTTT | CSVDGIAVTEAFF
TRBD1 | NA | TRBJ2-6 | TRBV7-3 | TGTGCCAGCAGCGCGACAGGGGTTTCCTCTGGGGCCAACGTCCTGACTTTC | CASSATGVSSGANVLTF
NA | NA | TRBJ1-4 | TRBV5-1 | TGCGCCAGCAGCTTGGTTGGTGAAAAACTGTTTTTT | CASSLVGEKLFF
NA | NA | TRBJ2-3 | TRBV4-2 | TGTGCCAGCAGCCAAGATCCCGGCGGAGGTGCAGATACGCAGTATTTT | CASSQDPGGGADTQYF
TRBD1 | NA | TRBJ2-5 | TRBV29-1 | TGCAGCGCCGGACAGGGCTTGGAGACCCAGTACTTC | CSAGQGLETQYF
NA | NA | TRBJ1-4 | TRBV25-1 | TGTGCCAGCAGTTGGGGGGCAACTAATGAAAAACTGTTTTTT | CASSWGATNEKLFF
NA | NA | TRBJ2-3 | TRBV5-4 | TGTGCCAGCAGCTTGAGCACAGATACGCAGTATTTT | CASSLSTDTQYF
TRBD1 | NA | TRBJ1-2 | TRBV2 | TGTGCCAGCGGACAGGAGCGGCGGAGACCTTTTAACTATGGCTACACCTTC | CASGQERRRPFNYGYTF
NA | NA | TRBJ2-3 | TRBV11-2 | TGTGCCAGCAGCTTAGATCGTGGCACAGATACGCAGTATTTT | CASSLDRGTDTQYF
NA | NA | TRBJ2-2 | TRBV5-1 | TGCGCCAGCAGCCAATTAGTGACTAACCTTAACACCGGGGAGCTGTTTTTT | CASSQLVTNLNTGELFF
TRBD2 | NA | TRBJ2-4 | TRBV28 | TGTGCCAGCAGCTTGCGGGGGTGGGATGCCAAAAACATTCAGTACTTC | CASSLRGWDAKNIQYF
TRBD1 | once | TRBJ2-1 | TRBV6-4 | TGTGCCAGCAGCCTCACCGGGACAGGGGGCAATGAGCAGTTCTTC | CASSLTGTGGNEQFF
NA | NA | TRBJ1-5 | TRBV29-1 | TGCAGCGTCGCGACAGGTCTTGGGGAGCCCCAGCATTTT | CSVATGLGEPQHF
NA | NA | TRBJ1-1 | TRBV5-1 | TGCGCCAGCAGCTTGGCCGGTACACTCCGAGGGGCGAACACTGAAGCTTTCTTT | CASSLAGTLRGANTEAFF
NA | once | TRBJ1-4 | TRBV5-4 | TGTGCCAGCAGCTTGTGGCGGGGAGCAAATGAAAAACTGTTTTTT | CASSLWRGANEKLFF
TRBD1 | few | TRBJ2-3 | TRBV7-3 | TGTGCCAGCAGCCGGGACAGTGGCACAGATACGCAGTATTTT | CASSRDSGTDTQYF
TRBD1 | NA | TRBJ1-4 | TRBV4-1 | TGCGCCAGCAGCCCCCAAAGGACAGGAGCAACTAATGAAAAACTGTTTTTT | CASSPQRTGATNEKLFF
NA | NA | TRBJ2-7 | TRBV11-2 | TGTGCCAGCAGCTTAGCCAAGGGCCCCTACTACGAGCAGTACTTC | CASSLAKGPYYEQYF
NA | once | TRBJ1-5 | TRBV28 | TGTGCCAGCAGTTTACCCGGGCAGGTTAGCAATCAGCCCCAGCATTTT | CASSLPGQVSNQPQHF
NA | NA | TRBJ2-5 | TRBV5-1 | TGCGCCAGCAGCTTGGACGGAGAGACCCAGTACTTC | CASSLDGETQYF
NA | NA | TRBJ1-1 | TRBV6-5 | TGTGCCAGCAGTTACGGTGGGGGGACTGAAGCTTTCTTT | CASSYGGGTEAFF
TRBD2 | NA | TRBJ2-1 | TRBV7-6 | TGTGCCAGCAGCTTAGAACTAGCGGGGTATAATGAGCAGTTCTTC | CASSLELAGYNEQFF
TRBD1 | NA | TRBJ1-6 | TRBV5-1 | TGCGCCAGCAGCTTGGCCCCCTCGACAGGGCTTATGAATTCACCCCTCCACTTT | CASSLAPSTGLMNSPLHF
NA | NA | TRBJ2-7 | TRBV9 | TGTGCCAGCAGTGTTGGGGAGGGGGGCTCCTACGAGCAGTACTTC | CASSVGEGGSYEQYF
NA | NA | TRBJ2-7 | TRBV28 | TGTGCCAGCAGTTCCCCTGGCGGGACCTTCTACGAGCAGTACTTC | CASSSPGGTFYEQYF
NA | NA | TRBJ1-4 | TRBV7-2 | TGTGCCAGCAGCTTAGACAGGGTTAATGAAAAACTGTTTTTT | CASSLDRVNEKLFF
TRBD2 | NA | TRBJ2-3 | TRBV4-1 | TGCGCCAGCAGCCACCGACTAGCGTCACGGCCAGATACGCAGTATTTT | CASSHRLASRPDTQYF
NA | NA | TRBJ2-7 | TRBV27 | TGTGCCAGCAGTTTATCCTGGGGACAATCCTACGAGCAGTACTTC | CASSLSWGQSYEQYF
TRBD2 | once | TRBJ2-3 | TRBV28 | TGTGCCAGCAGCACGGAGCGGGGCTACACAGATACGCAGTATTTT | CASSTERGYTDTQYF